These 17 T cell receptor beta chains were sequenced from one sample in a study of cytomegalovirus exposure and HLA in healthy donors. The PCR ran on 60 Vbeta and 13 Jbeta primers. Libraries were prepared by immunoSEQ multiplex PCR; TCRdb keeps only in-frame clonotypes and omits some of them. The sample carries 100,000 to 150,000 clones, 17% recorded once. The sample comprised PBMCs. The receptors shown here come from a female donor in good health and CMV-seropositive.

This clone was seen more than once but under ten times. J is TRBJ2-7 and V is TRBV6-1; D is perhaps TRBD2 (5 bases). Trimming took off 8 bases at V and 3 bases at J, with 14 bases between the two ends. Per the germline V gene, CDR1 is MNHNS and CDR2 is SASEGT. CDR3 length equals 13 residues. The CDR3, as DNA: TGTGCCAGCTTAGAGGGTTTTGACTACGAGCAGTACTTC. This translates into CASLEGFDYEQYF.

This clone has more than one count but fewer than ten. The chain employs TRBV10-3 and TRBJ2-7, with TRBD2 as a possible D gene (5 bases). V was clipped by 2 bases and J by 3 bases, with 11 bases between them. CDR1 is ENHRY, CDR2 SYGVKD, per germline. This CDR3 region has 14 residues. The chain's CDR3 is CAISEPPAGYEQYF. CDR3 coding DNA: TGTGCCATCAGTGAGCCCCCCGCGGGCTACGAGCAGTACTTC.

The DNA for the CDR3 is TGTGCCAGCTATTGGGACAGGGGAGACCACGAGCAGTACTTC. Its translation: CASYWDRGDHEQYF. J is TRBJ2-7 and V is TRBV6-5, with 10 bases lining up with TRBD1. This CDR3 is 14 amino acids long. Germline values: CDR1 MNHEY, CDR2 SVGAGI. V dropped 8 bases and J dropped 5; count of bases not matched to a gene: 9.

This clone was seen a handful of times. The genes are TRBV4-3 and TRBJ2-6; TRBD1 agrees at 8 bases. V shed 4 bases, J shed 3 bases, and the junction held 5 bases outside the gene matches. This CDR3 has 16 residues. The germline CDR1 and CDR2 sequences are LGHNA and YSLEER. The CDR3 coding sequence is TGCGCCAGCAGCCTTGCCGGGACAGGTGGGGCCAACGTCCTGACTTTC. Its translation: CASSLAGTGGANVLTF.

There are a few counts of this clone. The chain is built from TRBV7-9 and TRBJ2-5; D is uncertain. The germline V and J ends were trimmed by 5 bases and 1 base, with 8 bases remaining between them. CDR1 SEHNR and CDR2 FQNEAQ come from the germline V gene (reference sequence). The CDR3 totals 13 residues. CDR3 region: CASSRPGQETQYF. CDR3 DNA: TGTGCCAGCAGCCGCCCCGGCCAAGAGACCCAGTACTTC.

This clone was seen a few times. The V call is TRBV2, the J call TRBJ2-5; TRBD2 aligns across 7 bases. The J segment lost 11 bases and the V segment lost 4 bases, leaving 4 bases of the junction unmatched. This CDR3 comprises 11 residues. Germline CDR1 reads SNHLY; CDR2 reads FYNNEI. CDR3 protein: CASSGGGSQYF. The CDR3 DNA reads TGTGCCAGCAGTGGGGGGGGGTCGCAGTACTTC.

The chain carries TRBV4-3 and TRBJ2-2; no definite D call. Trimming left V 0 bases short and J 0 bases short, with 14 bases between. The CDR3 covers 18 residues. CDR1 LGHNA and CDR2 YSLEER come from the germline V gene. CDR3 sequence: CASSQESPASSNTGELFF. The CDR3 DNA follows: TGCGCCAGCAGCCAAGAATCTCCGGCTAGTTCGAACACCGGGGAGCTGTTTTTT.

This chain uses TRBV5-6 with TRBJ2-5; 10 bases align to TRBD1. The CDR3 has 17 residues. Germline CDR1 is SGHDT and CDR2 is YYEEEE. The J segment lost 1 base and the V segment lost 0 bases, leaving 6 bases of the junction unmatched. CDR3: CASSLVKGQGIQETQYF. The DNA of the CDR3 is TGTGCCAGCAGCTTGGTGAAGGGACAGGGGATCCAAGAGACCCAGTACTTC. The variable domain in full, with the rest retrieved from reference TRBV5-6 and TRBJ2-5, is DAGVTQSPTHLIKTRGQQVTLRCSPKSGHDTVSWYQQALGQGPQFIFQYYEEEERQRGNFPDRFSGHQFPNYSSELNVNALLLGDSALYLCASSLVKGQGIQETQYFGPGTRLLVL.

The rearrangement joins TRBV9 to TRBJ2-3, with D maybe TRBD1 (5 bases). Germline lookup yields CDR1 SGDLS and CDR2 YYNGEE. The CDR3 length is 16 residues. V was pared by 0 bases and J by 2 bases, with 13 bases between. CDR3 in DNA: TGTGCCAGCAGCGTAGGTTCTAGGGGATTCACAGATACGCAGTATTTT. It yields the protein CASSVGSRGFTDTQYF.

The chain is built from TRBV21-1 and TRBJ2-1; no DNA check was done on the table's D call, TRBD2. TRBV21-1 is deemed a pseudogene. The CDR3 has 14 residues. The CDR3 sequence: CASRLAGGRYEQFF. The CDR3 nucleotides read TGTGCCAGCAGGCTAGCGGGAGGAAGATATGAGCAGTTCTTC.

V and J are TRBV5-1 and TRBJ2-6; TRBD2 agrees at 9 bases. Trimming took 4 bases from V and 4 from J; bases not matched to a gene: 12. The CDR3 extends over 18 amino acids. The germline gives CDR1 SGHRS, CDR2 YFSETQ. This chain's CDR3 is CASSAGGPTGVGANVLTF. CDR3 nucleotides: TGCGCCAGCAGCGCGGGGGGGCCCACAGGGGTCGGGGCCAACGTCCTGACTTTC.

V and J are TRBV2 and TRBJ1-1, with TRBD1 identical over 8 bases. V was clipped by 8 bases and J by 6 bases; unmatched bases: 5. The V gene's germline CDR1 is SNHLY and CDR2 FYNNEI. The CDR3 extends over 12 amino acids. The CDR3 nucleotides read TGTGCCAGCGGGGGGACAGGCGCTGAAGCTTTCTTT. Its translation: CASGGTGAEAFF.

V is TRBV11-2 and J is TRBJ2-7; a weak D match, TRBD2 (6 bases). The ends were cut back, 5 bases at V and 3 bases at J, with 14 bases in the middle. CDR3 length: 14 amino acids. The germline gives CDR1 SGHAT, CDR2 FQNNGV. The CDR3 bases are TGTGCCAGCAGCCGAGGGACTCGCGACTACGAGCAGTACTTC. Its translation is CASSRGTRDYEQYF.

This clone came up a few times. The V and J genes are TRBV2 and TRBJ1-5; the D is unclear. There are 13 residues in the CDR3. The germline V gene has CDR1 SNHLY and CDR2 FYNNEI. The germline V and J ends were trimmed by 4 bases and 7 bases, with 11 bases remaining between them. The CDR3 reads CASSVVNAQPQHF. In nucleotides, the CDR3 is TGTGCCAGCAGTGTAGTAAATGCCCAGCCCCAGCATTTT.

The gene calls are TRBV5-1 and TRBJ2-5; the match to TRBD2 covers 12 bases. This CDR3 region has 16 residues. Germline values: CDR1 SGHRS, CDR2 YFSETQ. The J segment lost 3 bases and the V segment lost 0 bases, leaving 3 bases of the junction unmatched. The CDR3: CASSLGLAGVKETQYF. The CDR3 nucleotides read TGCGCCAGCAGCTTGGGACTAGCGGGAGTTAAAGAGACCCAGTACTTC.

There are a few counts of this clone. The CDR3 bases are TGTGCCTGGAGTGTATCGTCTCAGCCCCAGCATTTT. It codes for CAWSVSSQPQHF. This sequence joins TRBV30 and TRBJ1-5; D is undetermined. The germline V and J ends were trimmed by 0 bases and 6 bases, with 6 bases remaining between them. Germline CDR1 is GTSNPN and CDR2 is SVGIG (reference sequence). This CDR3 region has 12 residues.

This chain joins TRBV5-1 and TRBJ1-6; D might be TRBD1 (5 bases). Trimming left V 2 bases short and J 9 bases short, with 15 bases between. Germline V lookup: CDR1 SGHRS, CDR2 YFSETQ. The CDR3 is made up of 15 amino acids. Written as DNA, the CDR3 is TGCGCCAGCAGCTTCGAGACCACCCAGGGTTCACCCCTCCACTTT. The encoded protein is CASSFETTQGSPLHF.